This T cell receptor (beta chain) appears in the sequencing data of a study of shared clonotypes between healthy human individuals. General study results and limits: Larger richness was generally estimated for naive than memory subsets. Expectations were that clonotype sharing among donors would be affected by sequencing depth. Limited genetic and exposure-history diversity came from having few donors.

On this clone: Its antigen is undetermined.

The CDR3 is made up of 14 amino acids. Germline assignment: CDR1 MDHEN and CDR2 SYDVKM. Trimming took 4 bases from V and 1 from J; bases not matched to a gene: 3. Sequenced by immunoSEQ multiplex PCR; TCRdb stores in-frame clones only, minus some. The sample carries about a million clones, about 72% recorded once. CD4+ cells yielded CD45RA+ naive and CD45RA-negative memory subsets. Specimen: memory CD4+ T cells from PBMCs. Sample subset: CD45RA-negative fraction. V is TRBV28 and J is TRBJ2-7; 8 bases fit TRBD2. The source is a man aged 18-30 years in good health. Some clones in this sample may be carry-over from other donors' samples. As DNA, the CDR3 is TGTGCCAGCAGTTCCCGGGGGGGATCCTACGAGCAGTACTTC. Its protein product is CASSSRGGSYEQYF.